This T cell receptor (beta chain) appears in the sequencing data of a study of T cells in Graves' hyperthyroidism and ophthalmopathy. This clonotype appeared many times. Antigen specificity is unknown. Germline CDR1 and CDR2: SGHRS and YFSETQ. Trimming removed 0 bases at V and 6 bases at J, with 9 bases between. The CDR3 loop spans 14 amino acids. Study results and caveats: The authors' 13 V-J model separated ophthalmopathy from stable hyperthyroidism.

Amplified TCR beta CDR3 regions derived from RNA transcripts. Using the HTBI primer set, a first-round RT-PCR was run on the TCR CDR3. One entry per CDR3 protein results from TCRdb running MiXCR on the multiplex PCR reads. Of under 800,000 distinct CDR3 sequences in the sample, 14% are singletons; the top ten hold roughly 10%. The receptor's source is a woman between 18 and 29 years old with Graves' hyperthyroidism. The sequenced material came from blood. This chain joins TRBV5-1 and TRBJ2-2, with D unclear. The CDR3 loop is CASSLAVSSGELFF. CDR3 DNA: TGCGCCAGCAGCTTGGCCGTGTCGTCCGGGGAGCTGTTTTTT.